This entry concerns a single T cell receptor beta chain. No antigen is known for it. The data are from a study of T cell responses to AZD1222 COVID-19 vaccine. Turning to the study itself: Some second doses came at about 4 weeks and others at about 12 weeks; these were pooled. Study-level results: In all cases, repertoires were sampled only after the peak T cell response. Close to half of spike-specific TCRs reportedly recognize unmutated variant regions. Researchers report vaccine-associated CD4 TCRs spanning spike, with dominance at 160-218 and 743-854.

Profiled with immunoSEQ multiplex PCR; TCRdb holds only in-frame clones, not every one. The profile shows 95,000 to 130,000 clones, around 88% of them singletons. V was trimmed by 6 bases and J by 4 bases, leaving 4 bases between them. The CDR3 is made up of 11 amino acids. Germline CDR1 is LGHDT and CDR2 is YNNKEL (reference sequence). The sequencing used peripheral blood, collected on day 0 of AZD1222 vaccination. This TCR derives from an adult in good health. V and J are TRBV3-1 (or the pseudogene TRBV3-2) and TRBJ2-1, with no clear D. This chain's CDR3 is CASSKYNEQFF. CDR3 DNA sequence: TGTGCCAGCAGTAAATACAATGAGCAGTTCTTC.